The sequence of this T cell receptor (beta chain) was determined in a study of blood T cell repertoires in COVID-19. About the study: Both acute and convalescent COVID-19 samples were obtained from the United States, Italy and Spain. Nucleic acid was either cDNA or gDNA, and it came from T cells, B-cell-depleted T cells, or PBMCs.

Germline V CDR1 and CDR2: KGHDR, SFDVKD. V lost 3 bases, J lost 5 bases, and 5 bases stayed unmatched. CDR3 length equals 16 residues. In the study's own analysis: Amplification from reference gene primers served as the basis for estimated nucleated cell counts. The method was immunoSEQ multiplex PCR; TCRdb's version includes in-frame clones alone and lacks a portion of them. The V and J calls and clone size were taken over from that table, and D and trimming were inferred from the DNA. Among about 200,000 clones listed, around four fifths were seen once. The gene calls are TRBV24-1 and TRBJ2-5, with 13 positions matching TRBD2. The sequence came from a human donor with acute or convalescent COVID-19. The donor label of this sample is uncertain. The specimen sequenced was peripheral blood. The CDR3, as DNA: TGTGCCACCAGTGATATCCGACTAGCGGGAGGCGAGACCCAGTACTTC. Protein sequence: CATSDIRLAGGETQYF.